The 27 T cell receptor beta chains below all came from one sample that was sequenced in a study of shared clonotypes between healthy human individuals. The data were produced by immunoSEQ multiplex PCR, yet TCRdb's version contains in-frame clones alone and is incomplete. The repertoire holds under 2,500,000 clones, with approximately 94% as singletons. Sequenced input: naive CD4+ T cells sorted from blood. Subset in this sample: CD45RA+ positively selected. Receptors were obtained from a young man in good health.

This clone was recorded only once. The chain links TRBV15 to TRBJ1-5; perhaps TRBD1 as D (5 bases). V dropped 0 bases and J dropped 2 bases, with 11 bases sitting between them. CDR3 length: 16 residues. Germline V gene lookup returns CDR1 LNHNV and CDR2 YYDKDF (reference sequence). CDR3 in DNA: TGTGCCACCAGCAGAGATGGGGGACTGGGCAATCAGCCCCAGCATTTT. Its protein product is CATSRDGGLGNQPQHF.

The chain combines TRBV18 with TRBJ2-2, with TRBD2 identical over 10 bases. The CDR3 has 17 residues. Germline V gives CDR1 KGHSH, CDR2 LQKENI. V lost 0 bases, J lost 2 bases, and 3 bases stayed unmatched. This CDR3 is CASSPPAGGINTGELFF. CDR3 coding DNA: TGTGCCAGCTCACCACCAGCGGGAGGGATAAACACCGGGGAGCTGTTTTTT. Drawing the rest from reference TRBV18 and TRBJ2-2, the complete variable domain is NAGVMQNPRHLVRRRGQEARLRCSPMKGHSHVYWYRQLPEEGLKFMVYLQKENIIDESGMPKERFSAEFPKEGPSILRIQQVVRGDSAAYFCASSPPAGGINTGELFFGEGSRLTVL.

The chain uses TRBV27 and TRBJ1-5, with 10 bases fitting TRBD1. Trimming took 3 bases from V and 0 from J; bases not matched to a gene: 8. Germline CDR1 reads MNHEY; CDR2 reads SMNVEV (reference sequence). The CDR3 extends over 18 amino acids. This CDR3 reads CASSFRSGTGVSNQPQHF. The CDR3 DNA reads as TGTGCCAGCAGTTTTAGGTCCGGGACAGGGGTTAGCAATCAGCCCCAGCATTTT.

This chain joins TRBV29-1 and TRBJ1-2; D is unresolved. Trimming removed 2 bases at V and 1 base at J, with 11 bases between. CDR3 length: 14 amino acids. CDR1 is SQVTM, CDR2 ANQGSEA, per germline. The CDR3 reads CSVERYSFNYGYTF. The CDR3 region has the DNA TGCAGCGTTGAACGGTACAGCTTTAACTATGGCTACACCTTC. The whole variable domain, remainder taken from reference TRBV29-1 and TRBJ1-2, is SAVISQKPSRDICQRGTSLTIQCQVDSQVTMMFWYRQQPGQSLTLIATANQGSEATYESGFVIDKFPISRPNLTFSTLTVSNMSPEDSSIYLCSVERYSFNYGYTFGSGTRLTVV.

V gene TRBV7-2 combines with J gene TRBJ2-1, with 12 bases lining up with TRBD2. The CDR3 spans 19 residues. Germline V lookup: CDR1 SGHTA, CDR2 FQGNSA. Trimming took 4 bases from V and 6 from J; bases not matched to a gene: 16. CDR3 protein: CASSSTSGSTTPPFNEQFF. The CDR3 nucleotides are TGTGCCAGCAGCTCGACTAGCGGGAGCACTACCCCTCCTTTCAATGAGCAGTTCTTC.

On this clone: The sample contains more than one DNA sequence encoding this CDR3. The rearrangement uses TRBV5-1 and TRBJ1-5, with a tentative D call TRBD1 (6 bases). The ends were cut back, 3 bases at V and 10 bases at J, with 14 bases in the middle. Germline CDR1 reads SGHRS; CDR2 reads YFSETQ. CDR3 size: 13 residues. The CDR3 bases are TGCGCCAGCAGCTCGGAAGGGGGTCAACCCCAGCATTTT. This encodes CASSSEGGQPQHF.

The J gene is TRBJ2-3, the V gene TRBV6-6; D is ambiguous. Trimming cost V 10 bases and J 1 base, with 12 bases left between them. Germline loops: CDR1 MNHNY, CDR2 SVGAGI (reference sequence). This CDR3 is 13 amino acids long. CDR3 in amino acids: CATSGRGTDTQYF. CDR3 nucleotide sequence: TGTGCCACCTCGGGCCGCGGCACAGATACGCAGTATTTT.

The chain uses TRBV5-1 and TRBJ1-1; 7 positions match TRBD1. V lost 1 base and J lost 3; bases outside the gene matches: 3. This CDR3 comprises 14 residues. CDR1 SGHRS and CDR2 YFSETQ come from the germline V gene. The CDR3 here is CASSLKGADTEAFF. For the CDR3, the DNA is TGCGCCAGCAGCTTGAAGGGGGCGGACACTGAAGCTTTCTTT.

The chain combines TRBV9 with TRBJ1-4; TRBD1 is a possible D gene (6 bases). The CDR3 is 17 residues long. Germline CDR1 reads SGDLS; CDR2 reads YYNGEE. The V end was cut by 0 bases, the J end by 4 bases, with 16 bases between. The CDR3 nucleotides are TGTGCCAGCAGCGTAGCTCCGGGGGGCAAGGTTAATGAAAAACTGTTTTTT. It is translated as CASSVAPGGKVNEKLFF.

This chain joins TRBV5-1 and TRBJ1-1, with D possibly matching TRBD1 (5 bases). The CDR3 runs to 15 residues. V was pared by 0 bases and J by 0 bases, with 9 bases between. In germline, CDR1 is SGHRS, CDR2 YFSETQ. CDR3 sequence (DNA): TGCGCCAGCAGCTTGGACAGGATCATGAACACTGAAGCTTTCTTT. Its protein product is CASSLDRIMNTEAFF.

The V and J genes are TRBV2 and TRBJ2-5, with D perhaps matching TRBD2 (5 bases). Germline CDR1 is SNHLY and CDR2 is FYNNEI. The CDR3 sequence is 12 residues long. Trimming removed 6 bases at V and 5 bases at J, with 10 bases between. The CDR3 sequence is CASRRVSETQYF. The CDR3, as DNA: TGTGCCAGCAGGCGGGTCTCGGAGACCCAGTACTTC.

The rearrangement uses TRBV9 and TRBJ2-3, with D perhaps matching TRBD2 (6 bases). Trimming removed 7 bases from V and 6 bases from J, with 21 bases in between. Germline V gene sequence: CDR1 SGDLS, CDR2 YYNGEE. The length of the CDR3 is 15 residues. The CDR3 sequence: CASGLGGTSTDTQYF. DNA for the CDR3: TGTGCCAGCGGATTGGGGGGTACTTCCACGGATACGCAGTATTTT. Full variable domain (missing parts from reference TRBV9 and TRBJ2-3): DSGVTQTPKHLITATGQRVTLRCSPRSGDLSVYWYQQSLDQGLQFLIQYYNGEERAKGNILERFSAQQFPDLHSELNLSSLELGDSALYFCASGLGGTSTDTQYFGPGTRLTVL.

V is TRBV6-6 and J is TRBJ1-2; no firm D call. The CDR3 runs to 15 residues. From germline, CDR1 is MNHNY and CDR2 SVGAGI (reference sequence). The germline V and J ends were trimmed by 3 bases and 8 bases, with 19 bases remaining between them. Written as DNA, the CDR3 is TGTGCCAGCAGTTATCTAGGCGGCCAAGGAGAGGGCTACACCTTC. It specifies CASSYLGGQGEGYTF.

Turning to this clone: Its ends do not fully match the called genes, so a read error is possible. The chain combines TRBV7-2 with TRBJ2-7; D may be TRBD2 (5 bases). The CDR3 contains 16 residues. Germline values: CDR1 SGHTA, CDR2 FQGNSA. The CDR3: CASSLAPPAADGEQYF. The CDR3 DNA reads TGTGCCAGCAGCCTAGCCCCTCCGGCAGCCGACGGCGAGCAGTACTTC.

Comments on this clone: The same CDR3 is also encoded by other DNA sequences in this sample. The rearrangement uses TRBV10-3 and TRBJ2-3; D ambiguous. The V end lost 4 bases, the J end lost 0 bases, and 2 bases lay between the germline ends. The CDR3 contains 12 residues. The germline V gene has CDR1 ENHRY and CDR2 SYGVKD. The CDR3, as DNA: TGTGCCATCAGTGCGAGCACAGATACGCAGTATTTT. This codes for CAISASTDTQYF.

The rearrangement links TRBV7-9 to TRBJ2-2; no definite D call. V gave up 5 bases and J gave up 4 bases, with 8 bases separating them. CDR1 and CDR2 from the germline V gene are SEHNR and FQNEAQ (reference sequence). CDR3 size: 13 residues. As DNA, the CDR3 is TGTGCCAGCAGCGAAACAAGCACCGGGGAGCTGTTTTTT. It is translated as CASSETSTGELFF. Based on the CDR3 plus reference TRBV7-9 and TRBJ2-2, the full variable domain is DTGVSQNPRHKITKRGQNVTFRCDPISEHNRLYWYRQTLGQGPEFLTYFQNEAQLEKSRLLSDRFSAERPKGSFSTLEIQRTEQGDSAMYLCASSETSTGELFFGEGSRLTVL.

This chain uses TRBV6-5 with TRBJ1-2, with 9 bases that match TRBD1. This CDR3 spans 15 amino acids. Germline CDR1 is MNHEY and CDR2 is SVGAGI. J was trimmed by 4 bases and V by 5 bases; bases with no gene match: 8. This CDR3 reads CASSTPGQGSYGYTF. CDR3 DNA: TGTGCCAGCAGTACACCGGGACAGGGAAGCTATGGCTACACCTTC.

V and J are TRBV11-2 and TRBJ1-5, with a tentative D call TRBD1 (5 bases). V was clipped by 2 bases and J by 6 bases, with 14 bases between them. Per germline, CDR1 SGHAT and CDR2 FQNNGV. This CDR3 spans 15 amino acids. The CDR3 bases are TGTGCCAGCAGCTTAAGGTTAGGGGTGGGTCAGCCCCAGCATTTT. This encodes CASSLRLGVGQPQHF.

This sequence joins TRBV25-1 and TRBJ1-1; 7 positions match TRBD1. CDR1 is MGHDK and CDR2 is SYGVNS in the germline V gene. The V and J ends lost 1 base and 0 bases, in that order; junction bases with no gene match: 5. This CDR3 is built from 16 residues. CDR3 in amino acids: CASSEFGQELNTEAFF. CDR3 in DNA: TGTGCCAGCAGTGAATTCGGACAGGAGCTGAACACTGAAGCTTTCTTT.

The V call is TRBV5-4, the J call TRBJ2-4; 13 nucleotides agree with TRBD2. This CDR3 has 16 residues. Germline V CDR1 and CDR2: SGHNT, YYREEE (reference sequence). Trimming at V came to 0 bases and at J to 4 bases, leaving 1 base not matched to a gene. DNA for the CDR3: TGTGCCAGCAGCTTGGGGACTAGCGGGAGAAAAAACATTCAGTACTTC. Translating it yields CASSLGTSGRKNIQYF.

This clone was seen just once. CDR3 protein: CASSLRAGVLNSPLHF. The CDR3 region has the DNA TGTGCCAGCAGTTTGCGGGCCGGAGTACTAAATTCACCCCTCCACTTT. The J gene is TRBJ1-6, the V gene TRBV27; D uncertain. Germline assignment: CDR1 MNHEY and CDR2 SMNVEV (reference sequence). The V end was cut by 3 bases, the J end by 7 bases, with 16 bases between. The CDR3 sequence is 16 residues long.

V usage is TRBV5-1 and J usage is TRBJ2-5; 14 bases align to TRBD2. CDR3 length equals 17 residues. The germline V gene encodes CDR1 SGHRS and CDR2 YFSETQ. Trimming removed 1 base from V and 4 bases from J; junction bases left unmatched: 6. CDR3 sequence: CASSLTTSGRAGETQYF. The CDR3 DNA follows: TGCGCCAGCAGCTTGACGACTAGCGGGAGGGCCGGAGAGACCCAGTACTTC.

The chain is built from TRBV6-5 and TRBJ1-3, with no clear D. V lost 6 bases and J lost 4, with 13 bases in between. Germline CDR1 and CDR2: MNHEY and SVGAGI. This CDR3 is built from 14 residues. The CDR3 DNA reads TGTGCCAGCAGAACGGACCGGAGGGGAAACACCATATATTTT. Its translation is CASRTDRRGNTIYF.

In nucleotides, the CDR3 is TGTGCCAGCATCTGGGGGGTTAGCACCGGGGAGCTGTTTTTT. Its translation is CASIWGVSTGELFF. The V call is TRBV2, the J call TRBJ2-2, with a tentative D call TRBD2 (6 bases). Germline assignment: CDR1 SNHLY and CDR2 FYNNEI. V was pared by 7 bases and J by 4 bases, with 13 bases between. The CDR3 extends over 14 amino acids.

A word on this clone: At the DNA level, this CDR3 is encoded by other sequences in the same sample as well. This chain uses TRBV9 with TRBJ2-5; 11 bases line up with TRBD2. V shed 2 bases and J 5 bases; nucleotides not matched to a gene: 2. Germline assignment: CDR1 SGDLS and CDR2 YYNGEE. This CDR3 spans 14 amino acids. CDR3 loop: CASSVRTSGETQYF. The CDR3 DNA sequence: TGTGCCAGCAGCGTCCGGACTAGCGGGGAGACCCAGTACTTC. The entire variable domain, with the rest obtained from reference TRBV9 and TRBJ2-5, is as follows: DSGVTQTPKHLITATGQRVTLRCSPRSGDLSVYWYQQSLDQGLQFLIQYYNGEERAKGNILERFSAQQFPDLHSELNLSSLELGDSALYFCASSVRTSGETQYFGPGTRLLVL.

This clone has a single count. The CDR3 reads CASSPPGWTPFNEQFF. CDR3 bases: TGTGCCAGCTCACCACCGGGGTGGACTCCATTCAATGAGCAGTTCTTC. This chain links TRBV18 with TRBJ2-1, with D perhaps TRBD2 (5 bases). CDR1 KGHSH and CDR2 LQKENI come from the germline V gene. Trimming shortened V by 0 bases and J by 6 bases, and 15 bases separated the two germline ends. The CDR3 is made up of 16 amino acids.

The rearrangement links TRBV9 to TRBJ2-5, with D perhaps TRBD2 (6 bases). Trimming removed 4 bases from V and 3 bases from J, with 16 bases in between. The germline gives CDR1 SGDLS, CDR2 YYNGEE. This CDR3 is built from 15 residues. CDR3 residues: CASSLYRDSKETQYF. The CDR3 region has the DNA TGTGCCAGCAGCTTATACCGGGACTCGAAAGAGACCCAGTACTTC.